This T cell receptor (beta chain) was retrieved from a study of cytomegalovirus exposure and HLA in healthy donors. Whole-study findings and limits: A later analysis by the authors found several of the most significant clusters apparently linked to common viral pathogens. Cytomegalovirus-associated TCR beta chains were listed, numbering more than 150. No immune exposure information besides CMV serostatus was available.

Healthy bone marrow donors supplied every sample. Remarks on this clone: No antigen is known for it.

CDR1 is SGHTA and CDR2 is FQGNSA in the germline V gene. The CDR3 extends over 15 amino acids. The ends lost 5 bases at V and 1 base at J; junction bases unmatched: 6. Amplification used 60 Vbeta primers and 13 Jbeta primers. The protocol was immunoSEQ multiplex PCR, while the TCRdb copy is restricted to in-frame clones and leaves out a portion. Among tens of thousands of clones listed, roughly 76% were seen once. The TCR was taken from a man aged 18 to 30 in good health and CMV-seronegative. The chain carries TRBV7-2 and TRBJ2-5; 8 nucleotides align to TRBD2. Sequenced sample: PBMCs. CDR3 amino acids: CASSRLRGGQETQYF. The DNA of the CDR3 is TGTGCCAGCAGCCGGCTCCGGGGGGGCCAAGAGACCCAGTACTTC.